These T cell receptor beta chains were read from a single sample in a study of T cell repertoires and HLA-DP antigens. The repertoire was sequenced with immunoSEQ multiplex PCR; TCRdb's copy has only in-frame clones and lacks some. The table includes around 2,000 clones, 74% detected once. Sequenced sample: CD137- CD4+ T cells from cultured PBMCs. The receptors stem from a man aged 50-60 years in good health and CMV-seronegative. Each CDR3 is given with its conserved first and last residue. D genes are given only for firm matches. Not every row has a clone size; where given, it reads once, few, many or a size class.

D gene: -
clone size: -
V gene: TRBV28
J gene: TRBJ1-3
CDR3 DNA: TGTGCCAGCAGTCCGATGCGGGTCGGAAACACCATATATTTT
CDR3 protein: CASSPMRVGNTIYF

D gene: -
clone size: few
V gene: TRBV7-9
J gene: TRBJ1-2
CDR3 DNA: TGTGCCAGCAGCTTATCGGGGATCGACTATGGCTACACCTTC
CDR3 protein: CASSLSGIDYGYTF

D gene: TRBD1
clone size: -
V gene: TRBV2
J gene: TRBJ1-1
CDR3 DNA: TGTGCCAGCAGCGCACAGGGGGCGCGAGCTTTCTTT
CDR3 protein: CASSAQGARAFF

D gene: TRBD1
clone size: once
V gene: TRBV9
J gene: TRBJ2-1
CDR3 DNA: TGTGCCAGCAGCGTATCGACAGGGGGCATGGTTTACAATGAGCAGTTCTTC
CDR3 protein: CASSVSTGGMVYNEQFF

D gene: -
clone size: -
V gene: TRBV5-5
J gene: TRBJ2-5
CDR3 DNA: TGTGCCAGCAGCTTAAGGGACTGGAGAGGAGAGACCCAGTACTTC
CDR3 protein: CASSLRDWRGETQYF

D gene: TRBD1
clone size: -
V gene: TRBV5-1
J gene: TRBJ2-5
CDR3 DNA: TGCGCCAGCAGCTCGGGACAGGGCGGTTTGGAGACCCAGTACTTC
CDR3 protein: CASSSGQGGLETQYF

D gene: -
clone size: -
V gene: TRBV7-9
J gene: TRBJ1-4
CDR3 DNA: TGTGCCAGCAGCCCTTACGGGGCCGCAACTAATGAAAAACTGTTTTTT
CDR3 protein: CASSPYGAATNEKLFF

D gene: -
clone size: -
V gene: TRBV7-2
J gene: TRBJ2-5
CDR3 DNA: TGTGCCAGCAGCTTAGGGCGGGCCTCCCCAGAGACCCAGTACTTC
CDR3 protein: CASSLGRASPETQYF

D gene: -
clone size: -
V gene: TRBV2
J gene: TRBJ2-7
CDR3 DNA: TGTGCCAGCAAGGGAGGCTACGAGCAGTACTTC
CDR3 protein: CASKGGYEQYF

D gene: TRBD1
clone size: -
V gene: TRBV4-3
J gene: TRBJ1-2
CDR3 DNA: TGCGCCAGCAGCCAAGAAGACAGGGGTGACTATGGCTACACCTTC
CDR3 protein: CASSQEDRGDYGYTF

D gene: TRBD2
clone size: -
V gene: TRBV4-1
J gene: TRBJ2-1
CDR3 DNA: TGCGCCAGCAGCCAAGTAAGACTAGCGGTCTACAATGAGCAGTTCTTC
CDR3 protein: CASSQVRLAVYNEQFF

D gene: -
clone size: -
V gene: TRBV6-1
J gene: TRBJ1-2
CDR3 DNA: TGTGCCAGCAGTGCGGGATGGGACGTGACTAACTATGGCCACACCTTC
CDR3 protein: CASSAGWDVTNYGHTF

D gene: -
clone size: -
V gene: TRBV2
J gene: TRBJ2-7
CDR3 DNA: TGTGCCAGCACTGTCTTGGACGAGCAGTACTTC
CDR3 protein: CASTVLDEQYF

D gene: -
clone size: -
V gene: TRBV5-1
J gene: TRBJ2-1
CDR3 DNA: TGCGCCAGCAGCTACTCAACAGGGGAGGGTGAGCAGTTCTTC
CDR3 protein: CASSYSTGEGEQFF

D gene: -
clone size: once
V gene: TRBV7-8
J gene: TRBJ1-4
CDR3 DNA: TGTGCCAGCAGATTCTTAGGGACAAGGAGAGATGAAAAACTGTTTTTT
CDR3 protein: CASRFLGTRRDEKLFF

D gene: TRBD2
clone size: -
V gene: TRBV10-2
J gene: TRBJ2-3
CDR3 DNA: TGCGCCAGCAGTGAGCCTAGCGGGAGGACAGATACGCAGTATTTT
CDR3 protein: CASSEPSGRTDTQYF

D gene: -
clone size: -
V gene: TRBV28
J gene: TRBJ2-7
CDR3 DNA: TGTGCCAGCAGTTTGTTGTCTCCGCACGAGCAGTACTTC
CDR3 protein: CASSLLSPHEQYF

D gene: TRBD1
clone size: large
V gene: TRBV6-5
J gene: TRBJ2-7
CDR3 DNA: TGTGCCACCAGAGACAGGGTGAACGAGCAGTACTTC
CDR3 protein: CATRDRVNEQYF

D gene: TRBD1
clone size: -
V gene: TRBV27
J gene: TRBJ1-1
CDR3 DNA: TGTGCCAGCAGTTCCCCGGCAGGGGGCACTGAAGCTTTCTTT
CDR3 protein: CASSSPAGGTEAFF

D gene: TRBD1
clone size: -
V gene: TRBV4-3
J gene: TRBJ2-3
CDR3 DNA: TGCGCCAGCAGCCAGACAGCCGTTCAGGGGGCCCAGTATTTT
CDR3 protein: CASSQTAVQGAQYF

D gene: -
clone size: -
V gene: TRBV18
J gene: TRBJ2-1
CDR3 DNA: TGTGCCAGCTCACCACCTCTATCGGGAGACAATGAGCAGTTCTTC
CDR3 protein: CASSPPLSGDNEQFF

D gene: -
clone size: -
V gene: TRBV7-9
J gene: TRBJ1-2
CDR3 DNA: TGTGCCAGCAGCCCCTGGATTGATGGCTACACCTTC
CDR3 protein: CASSPWIDGYTF

D gene: -
clone size: -
V gene: TRBV6-5
J gene: TRBJ2-1
CDR3 DNA: TGTGCCAGCAGTTATGCGGAGTCCTTTTACAATGAGCAGTTCTTC
CDR3 protein: CASSYAESFYNEQFF

D gene: -
clone size: -
V gene: TRBV18
J gene: TRBJ2-5
CDR3 DNA: TGTGCCAGCTCACCACAAAGACCGACCCTGGGGGAGACCCAGTACTTC
CDR3 protein: CASSPQRPTLGETQYF

D gene: -
clone size: -
V gene: TRBV30
J gene: TRBJ1-6
CDR3 DNA: TGTGCCTGGAGGCGCCCAGACATCTATAATTCACCCCTCCACTTT
CDR3 protein: CAWRRPDIYNSPLHF

D gene: TRBD1
clone size: -
V gene: TRBV30
J gene: TRBJ1-4
CDR3 DNA: TGTGCCTGGAGCAGGGGGCGAGCTGAAAAACTGTTTTTT
CDR3 protein: CAWSRGRAEKLFF

D gene: -
clone size: few
V gene: TRBV10-3
J gene: TRBJ1-5
CDR3 DNA: TGTGCCATCAGTGATAGGGGAGGGGAACAGCCCCAGCATTTT
CDR3 protein: CAISDRGGEQPQHF